This T cell receptor (beta chain) was recovered during a study of blood T cells in healthy people across ages (dated by TCRdb to the mid-2010s). Notes on the research overall: In model experiments, roughly one uniquely barcoded TCR beta cDNA molecule per two T cells was captured by template switching. To track age-related changes in TCR beta repertoire diversity, the study relied on deep sequencing normalized with unique cDNA molecular identifiers. Donors were grouped into four age groups: young (average approximately 16 years), middle-aged (around 39), aged (approximately 67) and long-lived (about 82). To avoid experimental bias, donors of different ages were spread randomly across the sequencing lanes. For two donors (one aged 18 to 30 and one aged 80 or older), the study analyzed two additional independent replicas of 1 million unique cDNA reads from the same blood draw. The paper as a whole reports these results and caveats: The CMV infection status of donors was not known, potentially confounding age-related changes in expanded clonotypes. Compared with the aged group, the long-lived group had more naive CD4+ T cells, fewer expanded clones and increased TCR diversity, suggesting age selection. As age increased, observed TCR beta diversity per million T cells dropped in a roughly linear way, and a significant reduction was already evident by age about 40. Because profiling used bulk unsorted PBMCs, naive and antigen-experienced compartments could not be compared conclusively. Observed TCR beta diversity correlated strongly with the percentage of naive T cells measured by flow cytometry. Estimates of total diversity based on one million sequenced T cells were regarded as lower bounds and as underestimates.

To note about this clonotype: This clone's antigen is unknown. Nothing much larger sits one base from this clone, and base qualities are not available.

The 35 to 40 donors, aged about 6 to 90 years, were systemically healthy Caucasian individuals from Russia. Approximately 9.3 milliliters of peripheral blood were collected from each donor into EDTA-treated Vacutainer tubes. PBMCs were isolated by Ficoll-Paque density-gradient centrifugation, with at least 7 million obtained per sample. Trizol reagent was used to extract total RNA from the PBMCs, yielding at least 6 micrograms per sample. The percentages of naive CD45RAhigh/CD27high T cells were determined by flow cytometry on a PBMC aliquot from every donor. To prepare the library, 5' RACE was applied. Instrument on record: Illumina HiSeq 2500. A second PCR of 7 to 11 cycles was performed with a sample-barcoded 5' primer and a J-beta primer mix. Each TCR beta cDNA molecule received a unique molecular identifier from a template-switch 5' adaptor carrying 12 random nucleotides. Each sample yielded at least 3 million CDR3-containing paired-end reads. All of the RNA was converted into first-strand cDNA using the Mint cDNA synthesis kit, with a TRBC-specific oligonucleotide serving as the primer. Following uracil-DNA glycosylase treatment, all cDNA underwent a first 18-cycle PCR with the universal primers M1SS and BC2_uni_R. Per the authors' processing: For normalization, 1 million high-quality reads were randomly selected from each sample, with every read carrying a distinct molecular identifier. Instead of being binned into consensus sequences, reads that shared molecular identifiers were thrown out. MiTCR, with a Q25 quality threshold and the strictest error-elimination algorithm, was used for CDR3 identification, clonotype clustering and error correction. A nonparametric unseen species model using Euler transformation provided a lower-bound estimate of total TCR beta diversity. The public sequencing data were trimmed at Q25 with fastp and processed into clonotypes with MiXCR by TCRdb, which kept only in-frame beta chains. CDR3 protein sequences are deduplicated, and each keeps its most common genes and DNA. The V and J calls come from TCRdb's annotation, not from the publication. The table for this sample lists some 1.6 million distinct CDR3 sequences; around 35% of them were counted only once. About 11% of the sample goes to the ten largest clones.

Including cysteine and phenylalanine, the CDR3 has 16 amino acids. The read is trimmed to its CDR3 DNA, 48 bases read in frame from base 1. V trim: 6 bases; J trim: 5 bases; unmatched bases: 13. Per the germline V gene (reference sequence), DFQATT is the CDR1 and SNEGSKA is the CDR2. The rearranged segments are TRBV20-1 and TRBJ2-5, with 12 bases aligning to TRBD2. The source material was blood. The clonotype comes from a woman in her thirties in good health. The base sequence is TGCAGTGCCGCAGGTTCTAGCGGGGGGGCCGTGGAGACCCAGTACTTC. Translated, this is CSAAGSSGGAVETQYF.